The next 17 T cell receptor beta chains were all read from a single sample in a study of blood T cell repertoires in COVID-19 (TCRdb year 2020). Libraries were built with the immunoSEQ multiplex PCR assay. The table was pulled from immuneACCESS by TCRdb, which kept in-frame rearrangements only. Such tables lose some clones; where checked, under half of the loss comes from unresolved V genes, and the rest has no known cause. This sample holds over 250,000 clones; over 80% were observed only once. The ten largest clones represent roughly 6.1% of the sample. Source material: peripheral blood. Every receptor here comes from a woman between 50 and 59 years old with COVID-19, enrolled during active disease.

V is TRBV6-6 and J is TRBJ2-1, with TRBD2 matching 12 bases. This CDR3 spans 16 amino acids. J was trimmed by 1 base and V by 6 bases; bases with no gene match: 4. Germline V gene sequence: CDR1 MNHNY, CDR2 SVGAGI (reference sequence). Here the CDR3 DNA reads TGTGCCAGCAGCTGGACTAGCGGGGTGTCCTACAATGAGCAGTTCTTC. It yields the protein CASSWTSGVSYNEQFF.

J is TRBJ2-1 and V is TRBV7-2, with 7 bases matching TRBD2. This CDR3 is 14 amino acids long. Losses at the gene ends were 5 bases for V and 8 bases for J; bases not matched to a gene: 9. The germline CDR1 and CDR2 sequences are SGHTA and FQGNSA. The CDR3 reads CASSLSGRTDEQFF. In nucleotides, the CDR3 is TGTGCCAGCAGCCTTAGCGGGCGGACCGATGAGCAGTTCTTC.

The rearrangement uses TRBV7-2 and TRBJ2-1; 8 bases map to TRBD2. CDR3 length: 17 amino acids. V dropped 2 bases and J dropped 2; count of bases not matched to a gene: 8. Germline CDR1 is SGHTA and CDR2 is FQGNSA. The CDR3 loop reads CASSLRVTSGPYNEQFF. Here the CDR3 DNA reads TGTGCCAGCAGCTTAAGGGTTACTAGCGGCCCCTACAATGAGCAGTTCTTC.

The J gene is TRBJ2-3, the V gene TRBV12-3 or TRBV12-4; D is perhaps TRBD2 (5 bases). This CDR3 comprises 12 residues. The V end lost 11 bases, the J end lost 2 bases, and 11 bases lay between the germline ends. The CDR3 sequence is CACDRDTDTQYF. The CDR3 DNA reads TGTGCCTGCGACCGGGACACAGATACGCAGTATTTT.

In its sample, this clone was seen once. The rearrangement joins TRBV7-2 to TRBJ1-4; weak D call: TRBD1 (6 bases). The germline gives CDR1 SGHTA, CDR2 FQGNSA. The CDR3 has 16 amino acids. Trimming cost V 5 bases and J 5 bases, with 18 bases left between them. CDR3 protein: CASSGYRVWRNEKLFF. In DNA form, the CDR3 reads TGTGCCAGCAGCGGCTACAGGGTTTGGCGAAATGAAAAACTGTTTTTT.

This clone was detected only once. This chain links TRBV2 with TRBJ2-7; D is perhaps TRBD1 (6 bases). CDR3 size: 12 residues. V gave up 6 bases and J gave up 4 bases, with 10 bases separating them. Germline lookup yields CDR1 SNHLY and CDR2 FYNNEI. The CDR3 DNA follows: TGTGCCAGCAGCCCGACAGGTTACGAGCAGTACTTC. Protein sequence: CASSPTGYEQYF.

V usage is TRBV2 and J usage is TRBJ2-3, with TRBD1 matching 11 bases. This CDR3 is built from 16 residues. Trimming cost V 5 bases and J 4 bases; bases outside gene matches: 8. Germline V gene lookup returns CDR1 SNHLY and CDR2 FYNNEI. The CDR3 is CASSPGQGAWSDTQYF. The CDR3 DNA reads TGTGCCAGCAGTCCCGGACAGGGGGCTTGGTCAGATACGCAGTATTTT.

The chain recombines TRBV3-1 (or the pseudogene TRBV3-2) with TRBJ2-7; D ambiguous. Deletions cut 4 bases from V and 5 bases from J, with 6 bases between. Germline CDR1 reads LGHDT; CDR2 reads YNNKEL (reference sequence). CDR3 length equals 11 residues. CDR3 in amino acids: CASSRAHEQYF. CDR3 nucleotide sequence: TGTGCCAGCAGCCGAGCCCACGAGCAGTACTTC.

The chain uses TRBV15 and TRBJ2-1; 11 bases are shared with TRBD1. CDR3 length: 17 residues. CDR1 LNHNV and CDR2 YYDKDF come from the germline V gene (reference sequence). The junction had 7 bases not matched to a gene; V was cut back by 4 bases and J by 2 bases. The CDR3 is CATSTWTGGSPYNEQFF. CDR3 coding DNA: TGTGCCACCAGCACTTGGACAGGGGGCAGCCCCTACAATGAGCAGTTCTTC.

This chain links TRBV5-1 with TRBJ2-3; D call uncertain. V lost 0 bases and J lost 5, with 7 bases in between. The CDR3 covers 13 residues. Germline CDR1 SGHRS, CDR2 YFSETQ. The CDR3 reads CASSLGLGDTQYF. CDR3 sequence (DNA): TGCGCCAGCAGCTTGGGTCTAGGAGATACGCAGTATTTT.

This chain uses TRBV30 with TRBJ2-7, with 10 bases identical to TRBD2. Germline trimming cut 3 bases from V and 0 bases from J; bases unmatched to any gene: 5. Germline-derived CDR1 and CDR2 are GTSNPN and SVGIG (reference sequence). The CDR3 consists of 15 residues. The CDR3 DNA sequence: TGTGCCTGGAGAGGACTAGCGGAGCTCTCCTACGAGCAGTACTTC. The encoded protein is CAWRGLAELSYEQYF.

The chain employs TRBV29-1 and TRBJ2-1; TRBD2 is a possible D gene (6 bases). V was pared by 8 bases and J by 8 bases, with 22 bases between. This CDR3 is 14 amino acids long. CDR1 is SQVTM, CDR2 ANQGSEA, per germline. CDR3 sequence (DNA): TGCAGCCCCTCCCGGGGAGGCAATGGGGATGAGCAGTTCTTC. It yields the protein CSPSRGGNGDEQFF.

The CDR3 loop reads CASTPREGIGMTEAFF. CDR3 coding DNA: TGTGCCAGTACTCCAAGGGAGGGCATAGGTATGACTGAAGCTTTCTTT. The gene calls are TRBV19 and TRBJ1-1; D not resolved. Trimming took off 7 bases at V and 5 bases at J, with 23 bases between the two ends. This CDR3 has 16 residues. Germline V CDR1 and CDR2: LNHDA, SQIVND (reference sequence).

The chain's CDR3 is CASSLGPPTGELFF. DNA for the CDR3: TGTGCCAGCAGCTTGGGGCCACCCACCGGGGAGCTGTTTTTT. The V gene is TRBV5-4, the J gene TRBJ2-2; D gene ambiguous. V lost 0 bases, J lost 4 bases, and 7 bases lay in between. The CDR3 is 14 residues long. Germline V gives CDR1 SGHNT, CDR2 YYREEE (reference sequence).

The V call is TRBV7-2, the J call TRBJ1-2; no firm D call. Looked up from germline, CDR1 is SGHTA and CDR2 is FQGNSA. Deletions cut 7 bases from V and 4 bases from J, with 16 bases between. The CDR3 runs to 14 residues. The CDR3 sequence: CASNYQSDSYGYTF. CDR3 sequence (DNA): TGTGCCAGCAACTACCAGTCGGATAGCTATGGCTACACCTTC.

V is TRBV10-3 and J is TRBJ1-6; 9 bases fit TRBD1. The CDR3 has 14 amino acids. Germline-derived CDR1 and CDR2 are ENHRY and SYGVKD. V lost 4 bases to trimming and J lost 8 bases; unmatched junction nucleotides: 3. This CDR3 reads CAISVRTGDSPLHF. In nucleotides, the CDR3 is TGTGCCATCAGTGTTCGGACAGGGGATTCACCCCTCCACTTT.

The chain links TRBV30 to TRBJ2-7, with 10 bases aligning to TRBD2. V gave up 3 bases and J gave up 3 bases; unmatched junction bases: 5. The CDR3 loop spans 14 amino acids. The germline V gene encodes CDR1 GTSNPN and CDR2 SVGIG (reference sequence). CDR3: CAWRRTSGGYEQYF. Here the CDR3 DNA reads TGTGCCTGGAGGCGGACTAGCGGAGGCTACGAGCAGTACTTC.